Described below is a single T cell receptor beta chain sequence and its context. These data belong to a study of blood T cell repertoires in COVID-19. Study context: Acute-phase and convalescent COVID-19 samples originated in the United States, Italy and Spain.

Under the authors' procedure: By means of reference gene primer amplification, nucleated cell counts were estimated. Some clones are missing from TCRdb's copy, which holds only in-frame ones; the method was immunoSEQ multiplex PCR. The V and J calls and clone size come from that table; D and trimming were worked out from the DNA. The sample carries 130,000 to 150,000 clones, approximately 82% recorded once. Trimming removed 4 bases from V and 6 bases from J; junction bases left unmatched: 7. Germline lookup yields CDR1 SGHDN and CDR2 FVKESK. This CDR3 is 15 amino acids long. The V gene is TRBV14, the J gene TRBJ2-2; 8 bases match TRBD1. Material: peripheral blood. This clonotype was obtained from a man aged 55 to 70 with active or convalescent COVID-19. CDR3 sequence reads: CASSRQGAHAGELFF. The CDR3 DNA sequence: TGTGCCAGCAGCCGTCAGGGGGCGCATGCCGGGGAGCTGTTTTTT.